In this sample, the clone carrying this T cell receptor (beta chain) turned up a few times. What it recognizes is unknown. This sample is drawn from a study of T cells in localized non-small cell lung cancer. The study's findings and limits: Uninvolved adjacent lung, not tumor, had the highest T cell clonality. Median detection of top 100 tumor clones in adjacent lung was around 60 clones. A denser population of T cells in blood accompanied longer overall survival.

The CDR3 is made up of 16 amino acids. Germline V CDR1 and CDR2: MDHEN, SYDVKM. The V end lost 5 bases, the J end lost 4 bases, and 18 bases lay between the germline ends. The repertoire was sequenced with immunoSEQ multiplex PCR; TCRdb's copy has only in-frame clones and lacks some. The table lists 31,000 or so clones, approximately 88% of them singletons. This TCR came from a woman aged 35 to 70 with stage III lung adenocarcinoma. The sequencing used peripheral blood mononuclear cells, collected before any cancer treatment. The gene calls are TRBV28 and TRBJ1-3; D is possibly TRBD1 (6 bases). DNA of the CDR3: TGTGCCAGCAGTGGGGCAGGGGTAGTAAGCGGAAACACCATATATTTT. This translates into CASSGAGVVSGNTIYF. Combining the CDR3 with reference TRBV28 and TRBJ1-3 gives the whole variable domain DVKVTQSSRYLVKRTGEKVFLECVQDMDHENMFWYRQDPGLGLRLIYFSYDVKMKEKGDIPEGYSVSREKKERFSLILESASTNQTSMYLCASSGAGVVSGNTIYFGEGSWLTVV.